The 17 T cell receptor beta chains reported below all come from one sample, sequenced in a study of identical twins. From the 5' RACE reads, TCRdb called clonotypes with MiXCR, one entry per CDR3 protein. Among a few hundred thousand distinct CDR3 sequences listed, around an eighth were seen once. The same specimen was also included in a second study, on yellow fever vaccine responses in identical twins.

Sequencing input: CD4+ T cells sorted from blood. All receptors derive from a woman aged 18-29 years in good health.

This rearrangement joins TRBV9 to TRBJ2-1; a possible D gene is TRBD2 (7 bases). The germline CDR1 and CDR2 sequences are SGDLS and YYNGEE. The CDR3 consists of 15 residues. Trimming took off 4 bases at V and 10 bases at J, with 21 bases between the two ends. The CDR3 bases are TGTGCCAGCAGCCCTATTATAGGGGGGGCGAGGGAGCAGTTCTTC. It specifies CASSPIIGGAREQFF. Based on the CDR3 plus reference TRBV9 and TRBJ2-1, the full variable domain is DSGVTQTPKHLITATGQRVTLRCSPRSGDLSVYWYQQSLDQGLQFLIQYYNGEERAKGNILERFSAQQFPDLHSELNLSSLELGDSALYFCASSPIIGGAREQFFGPGTRLTVL.

This rearrangement joins TRBV20-1 to TRBJ2-7, with a possible D match to TRBD2 (5 bases). V gave up 3 bases and J gave up 5 bases, with 14 bases separating them. The germline V gene encodes CDR1 DFQATT and CDR2 SNEGSKA (reference sequence). The CDR3 sequence is 13 residues long. The CDR3 nucleotides read TGCAGTGCTAGTCAGGACCGCGGGCACGAGCAGTACTTC. Protein: CSASQDRGHEQYF.

This clonotype showed up many times. The rearrangement joins TRBV7-2 to TRBJ1-3, with unresolved D. CDR3 size: 17 residues. Trimming pared 1 base from V and 0 bases from J, leaving 13 bases between. The germline V gene has CDR1 SGHTA and CDR2 FQGNSA. The CDR3 reads CASSLGGSGYSGNTIYF. The CDR3 DNA is TGTGCCAGCAGCTTAGGAGGCAGCGGTTACTCTGGAAACACCATATATTTT. Together with reference TRBV7-2 and TRBJ1-3, the CDR3 gives the full variable domain: GAGVSQSPSNKVTEKGKDVELRCDPISGHTALYWYRQSLGQGLEFLIYFQGNSAPDKSGLPSDRFSAERTGGSVSTLTIQRTQQEDSAVYLCASSLGGSGYSGNTIYFGEGSWLTVV.

The genes are TRBV3-1 and TRBJ2-1, with 13 nucleotides matching TRBD2. This CDR3 contains 15 residues. The V gene's germline CDR1 is LGHDT and CDR2 YNNKEL (reference sequence). Trimming took 6 bases from V and 6 from J; bases not matched to a gene: 5. In DNA form, the CDR3 reads TGTGCCAGCAGAAAACTAGCGGGGGGGCGCAATGAGCAGTTCTTC. Residues: CASRKLAGGRNEQFF.

This clonotype has at least ten counts. The rearrangement joins TRBV4-2 to TRBJ2-2, with 12 bases aligning to TRBD2. The V and J ends lost 2 bases and 7 bases, in that order; junction bases with no gene match: 5. The germline CDR1 and CDR2 sequences are LGHNA and YNFKEQ. The CDR3 sequence is 16 residues long. Written as DNA, the CDR3 is TGTGCCAGCAGCCAATCACTAGCGGGGGGTCTCGGGGAGCTGTTTTTT. Residues: CASSQSLAGGLGELFF.

V gene TRBV7-2 combines with J gene TRBJ2-1; D unresolved. Deletions cut 6 bases from V and 5 bases from J, with 11 bases between. CDR1 and CDR2 from the germline V gene are SGHTA and FQGNSA. This CDR3 contains 13 residues. The CDR3 reads CASRPTVDNEQFF. CDR3 bases: TGTGCCAGCAGGCCTACAGTAGACAATGAGCAGTTCTTC.

V and J are TRBV6-2 or TRBV6-3 and TRBJ2-7, with a weak D call TRBD2 (5 bases). This CDR3 is 14 amino acids long. V lost 3 bases and J lost 5, with 14 bases in between. Germline CDR1 MNHEY, CDR2 SVGEGT. CDR3 nucleotides: TGTGCCAGCAGTTATGGAGCGGCCCAAGACGAGCAGTACTTC. Protein product: CASSYGAAQDEQYF.

A few counts support this clonotype. The rearrangement links TRBV7-8 to TRBJ2-2, with D uncertain. The germline V gene encodes CDR1 SGHVS and CDR2 FQNEAQ. V was shortened by 3 bases and J by 2 bases, with 13 bases between the two germline ends. This CDR3 is 16 amino acids long. CDR3: CASSLMVGSNTGELFF. The CDR3 DNA reads as TGTGCCAGCAGCTTGATGGTTGGATCTAACACCGGGGAGCTGTTTTTT.

This clonotype appeared a few times. The gene calls are TRBV6-2 or TRBV6-3 and TRBJ2-5; D possibly corresponds to TRBD2 (6 bases). The CDR3 has 16 amino acids. Germline V gives CDR1 MNHEY, CDR2 SVGEGT. V was clipped by 2 bases and J by 10 bases, with 23 bases between them. The CDR3 loop reads CASSYGLHRRAGGQYF. In DNA, the CDR3 is TGTGCCAGCAGTTACGGTCTCCACCGAAGAGCCGGGGGCCAGTACTTC.

This clonotype was seen ten or more times. The V and J genes are TRBV28 and TRBJ2-7; 7 positions match TRBD1. The junction had 14 bases not matched to a gene; V was cut back by 5 bases and J by 1 base. This CDR3 comprises 17 residues. The germline V gene has CDR1 MDHEN and CDR2 SYDVKM. Here the CDR3 DNA reads TGTGCCAGCAGTGTTCTGCTATTCGGGACAGCTTCCTACGAGCAGTACTTC. Translating it yields CASSVLLFGTASYEQYF.

The rearrangement uses TRBV7-8 and TRBJ2-5; 7 bases are a match to TRBD1. The CDR3 totals 17 residues. CDR1 SGHVS and CDR2 FQNEAQ come from the germline V gene. Trimming cost V 0 bases and J 7 bases; bases outside gene matches: 14. In DNA form, the CDR3 reads TGTGCCAGCAGCTTAGCGTGGGGAACAGGGGCGATAGGGACCCAGTACTTC. Protein product: CASSLAWGTGAIGTQYF. Full variable domain (missing parts from reference TRBV7-8 and TRBJ2-5): GAGVSQSPRYKVAKRGQDVALRCDPISGHVSLFWYQQALGQGPEFLTYFQNEAQLDKSGLPSDRFFAERPEGSVSTLKIQRTQQEDSAVYLCASSLAWGTGAIGTQYFGPGTRLLVL.

The V gene is TRBV28, the J gene TRBJ2-1, with 10 positions matching TRBD1. This CDR3 is built from 14 residues. J was trimmed by 7 bases and V by 6 bases; bases with no gene match: 6. CDR1 and CDR2 from the germline V gene are MDHEN and SYDVKM. CDR3 nucleotides: TGTGCCAGCAGGCCGGGACAGGGGTTAAATGAGCAGTTCTTC. This sequence encodes CASRPGQGLNEQFF.

This clonotype was counted ten times or more. The chain couples TRBV28 to TRBJ2-3, with 12 bases aligning to TRBD2. This CDR3 has 16 residues. The trim removed 4 bases at V and 3 bases at J, leaving 5 bases unmatched. Per the germline V gene, CDR1 is MDHEN and CDR2 is SYDVKM. The CDR3 sequence: CASSSGLAGWTDTQYF. DNA for the CDR3: TGTGCCAGCAGTTCCGGACTAGCGGGATGGACAGATACGCAGTATTTT.

This clonotype occurred a few times. J is TRBJ2-1 and V is TRBV6-2 or TRBV6-3; 11 bases fit TRBD2. Germline lookup yields CDR1 MNHEY and CDR2 SVGEGT. V was clipped by 8 bases and J by 3 bases; unmatched bases: 6. The CDR3 loop spans 15 amino acids. CDR3 DNA: TGTGCCAGCGGACTAGCGGGCGTAGACTACAATGAGCAGTTCTTC. Translating it yields CASGLAGVDYNEQFF.

This clonotype has a handful of counts. The chain combines TRBV28 with TRBJ1-4, with TRBD1 identical over 9 bases. V shed 5 bases, J shed 5 bases, and the junction held 6 bases outside the gene matches. Looked up from germline, CDR1 is MDHEN and CDR2 is SYDVKM. CDR3 length: 15 residues. The CDR3 coding sequence is TGTGCCAGCAGTGGAGCCGGGACAGGGAATGAAAAACTGTTTTTT. Translated: CASSGAGTGNEKLFF.

The gene calls are TRBV11-2 and TRBJ2-5; 10 bases are a match to TRBD2. The CDR3 is made up of 18 amino acids. V lost 3 bases and J lost 2; bases outside the gene matches: 12. Germline-derived CDR1 and CDR2 are SGHAT and FQNNGV. For the CDR3, the DNA is TGTGCCAGCAGCTTGAGGGGGGTGACTAGCGGGCGGCAAGAGACCCAGTACTTC. This encodes CASSLRGVTSGRQETQYF.

There are a few counts of this clonotype. The chain links TRBV28 to TRBJ2-7; D gene unclear. This CDR3 has 16 residues. Per germline, CDR1 MDHEN and CDR2 SYDVKM. Trimming stripped 3 bases from V and 0 bases from J, with 15 bases between. DNA of the CDR3: TGTGCCAGCAGTTTGATAGGAGCCCAGAGCTCCTACGAGCAGTACTTC. Residues: CASSLIGAQSSYEQYF.